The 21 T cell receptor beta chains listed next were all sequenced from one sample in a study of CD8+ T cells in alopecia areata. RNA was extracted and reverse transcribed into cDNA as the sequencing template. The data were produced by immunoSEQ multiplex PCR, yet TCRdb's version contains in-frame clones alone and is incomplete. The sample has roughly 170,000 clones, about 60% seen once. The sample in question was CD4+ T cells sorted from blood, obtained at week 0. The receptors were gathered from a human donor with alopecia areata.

This chain's CDR3 is CASSPPRGMQEADTQYF. CDR3 bases: TGTGCCAGCTCACCACCGAGGGGCATGCAAGAGGCAGATACGCAGTATTTT. The V gene is TRBV18, the J gene TRBJ2-3; D may be TRBD1 or TRBD2 (5 bases each). Looked up from germline, CDR1 is KGHSH and CDR2 is LQKENI. V was clipped by 0 bases and J by 4 bases, with 17 bases between them. CDR3 size: 17 residues.

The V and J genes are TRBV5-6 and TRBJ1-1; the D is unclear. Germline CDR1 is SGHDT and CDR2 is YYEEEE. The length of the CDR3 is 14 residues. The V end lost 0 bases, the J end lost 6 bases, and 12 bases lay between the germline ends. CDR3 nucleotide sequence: TGTGCCAGCAGCTTGGTTTCTGGGTATTCTGAAGCTTTCTTT. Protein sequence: CASSLVSGYSEAFF.

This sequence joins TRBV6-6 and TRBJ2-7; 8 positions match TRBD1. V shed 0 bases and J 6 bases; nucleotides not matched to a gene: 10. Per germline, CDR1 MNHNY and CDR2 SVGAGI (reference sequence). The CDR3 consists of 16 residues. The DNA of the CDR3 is TGTGCCAGCAGTTACTCCCTCGCAGGGACAGGAGGCGAGCAGTACTTC. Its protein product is CASSYSLAGTGGEQYF.

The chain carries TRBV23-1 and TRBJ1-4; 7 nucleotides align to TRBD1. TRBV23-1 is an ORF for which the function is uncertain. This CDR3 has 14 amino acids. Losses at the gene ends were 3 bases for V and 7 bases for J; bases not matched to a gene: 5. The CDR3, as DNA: TGCGCCAGCAGTCACCCCGGACAGGTTGAAAAACTGTTTTTT. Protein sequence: CASSHPGQVEKLFF.

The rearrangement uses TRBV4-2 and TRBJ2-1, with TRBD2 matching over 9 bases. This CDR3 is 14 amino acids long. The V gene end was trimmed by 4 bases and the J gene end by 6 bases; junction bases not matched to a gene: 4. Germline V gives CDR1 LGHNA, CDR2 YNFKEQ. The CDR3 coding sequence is TGTGCCAGCAGCCGCGGGGGGGCCGGCAATGAGCAGTTCTTC. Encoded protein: CASSRGGAGNEQFF.

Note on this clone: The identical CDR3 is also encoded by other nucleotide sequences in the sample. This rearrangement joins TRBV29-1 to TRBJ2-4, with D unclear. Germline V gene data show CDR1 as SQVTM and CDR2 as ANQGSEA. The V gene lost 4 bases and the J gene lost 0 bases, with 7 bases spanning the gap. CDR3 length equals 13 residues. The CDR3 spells CSVGGLAKNIQYF. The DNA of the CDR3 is TGCAGCGTTGGCGGTCTAGCCAAAAACATTCAGTACTTC. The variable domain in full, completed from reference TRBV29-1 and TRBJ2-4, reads SAVISQKPSRDICQRGTSLTIQCQVDSQVTMMFWYRQQPGQSLTLIATANQGSEATYESGFVIDKFPISRPNLTFSTLTVSNMSPEDSSIYLCSVGGLAKNIQYFGAGTRLSVL.

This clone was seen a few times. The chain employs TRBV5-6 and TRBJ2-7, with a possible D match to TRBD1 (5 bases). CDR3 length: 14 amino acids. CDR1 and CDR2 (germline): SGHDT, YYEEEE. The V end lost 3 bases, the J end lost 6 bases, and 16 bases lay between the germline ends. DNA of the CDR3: TGTGCCAGCAGCTCTAACCCCGGACAATTCGAGCAGTACTTC. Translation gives CASSSNPGQFEQYF. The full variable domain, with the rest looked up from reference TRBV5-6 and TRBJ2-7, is DAGVTQSPTHLIKTRGQQVTLRCSPKSGHDTVSWYQQALGQGPQFIFQYYEEEERQRGNFPDRFSGHQFPNYSSELNVNALLLGDSALYLCASSSNPGQFEQYFGPGTRLTVT.

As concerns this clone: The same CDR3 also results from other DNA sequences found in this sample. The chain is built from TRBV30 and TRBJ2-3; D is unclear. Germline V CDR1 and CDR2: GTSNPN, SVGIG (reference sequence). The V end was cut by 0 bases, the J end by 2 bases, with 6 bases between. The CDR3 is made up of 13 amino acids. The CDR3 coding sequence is TGTGCCTGGAGTGTAGGATCCACAGATACGCAGTATTTT. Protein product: CAWSVGSTDTQYF. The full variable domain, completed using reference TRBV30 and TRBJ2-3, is SQTIHQWPATLVQPVGSPLSLECTVEGTSNPNLYWYRQAAGRGLQLLFYSVGIGQISSEVPQNLSASRPQDRQFILSSKKLLLSDSGFYLCAWSVGSTDTQYFGPGTRLTVL.

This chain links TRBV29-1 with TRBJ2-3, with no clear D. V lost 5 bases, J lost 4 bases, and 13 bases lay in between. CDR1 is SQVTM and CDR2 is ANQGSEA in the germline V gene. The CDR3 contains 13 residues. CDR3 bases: TGCAGCGTTACCGAGTGGAGCGCAGATACGCAGTATTTT. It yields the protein CSVTEWSADTQYF.

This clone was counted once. The CDR3 DNA follows: TGTGCCTGGAAGGGGGCACCCCATTCACCCCTCCACTTT. This sequence encodes CAWKGAPHSPLHF. The gene calls are TRBV30 and TRBJ1-6, with TRBD1 identical over 7 bases. Germline CDR1 GTSNPN, CDR2 SVGIG (reference sequence). With V trimmed by 4 bases and J by 8 bases, 5 bases remained unmatched. CDR3 size: 13 residues.

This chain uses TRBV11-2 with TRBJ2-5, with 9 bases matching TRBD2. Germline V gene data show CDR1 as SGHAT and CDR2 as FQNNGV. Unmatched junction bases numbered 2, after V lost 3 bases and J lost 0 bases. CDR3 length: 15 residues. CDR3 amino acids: CASSLLAGYQETQYF. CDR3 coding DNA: TGTGCCAGCAGCTTGCTAGCGGGATACCAAGAGACCCAGTACTTC.

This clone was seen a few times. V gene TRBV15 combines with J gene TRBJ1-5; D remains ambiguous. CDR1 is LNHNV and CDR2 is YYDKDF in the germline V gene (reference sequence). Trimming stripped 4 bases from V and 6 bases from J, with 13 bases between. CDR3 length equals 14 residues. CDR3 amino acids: CATSTAQPGQPQHF. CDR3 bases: TGTGCCACCAGCACCGCACAACCGGGTCAGCCCCAGCATTTT.

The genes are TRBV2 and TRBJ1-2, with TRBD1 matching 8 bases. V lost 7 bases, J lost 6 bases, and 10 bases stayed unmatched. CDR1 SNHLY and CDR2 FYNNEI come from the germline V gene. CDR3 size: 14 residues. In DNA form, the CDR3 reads TGTGCCAGCAACCTCGACAGGGGCATCGATGGCTACACCTTC. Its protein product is CASNLDRGIDGYTF.

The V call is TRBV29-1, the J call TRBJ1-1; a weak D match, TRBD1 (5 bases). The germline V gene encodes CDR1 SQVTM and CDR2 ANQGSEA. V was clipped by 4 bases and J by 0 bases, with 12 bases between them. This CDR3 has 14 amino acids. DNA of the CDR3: TGCAGCGTTGTTCAGGGCTCCATGAACACTGAAGCTTTCTTT. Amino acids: CSVVQGSMNTEAFF. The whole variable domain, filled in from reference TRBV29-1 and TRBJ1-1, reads SAVISQKPSRDICQRGTSLTIQCQVDSQVTMMFWYRQQPGQSLTLIATANQGSEATYESGFVIDKFPISRPNLTFSTLTVSNMSPEDSSIYLCSVVQGSMNTEAFFGQGTRLTVV.

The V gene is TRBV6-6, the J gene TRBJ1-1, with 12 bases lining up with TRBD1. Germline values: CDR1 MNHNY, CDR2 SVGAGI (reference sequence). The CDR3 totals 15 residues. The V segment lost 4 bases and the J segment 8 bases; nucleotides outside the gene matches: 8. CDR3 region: CASSWPGQGATEAFF. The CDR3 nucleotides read TGTGCCAGCAGTTGGCCGGGACAGGGGGCGACGGAAGCTTTCTTT.

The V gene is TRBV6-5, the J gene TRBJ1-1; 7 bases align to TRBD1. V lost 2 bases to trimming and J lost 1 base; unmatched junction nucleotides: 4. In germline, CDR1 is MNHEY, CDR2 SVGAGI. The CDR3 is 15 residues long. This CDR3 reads CASSYHGQANTEAFF. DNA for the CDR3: TGTGCCAGCAGTTACCACGGACAGGCGAACACTGAAGCTTTCTTT.

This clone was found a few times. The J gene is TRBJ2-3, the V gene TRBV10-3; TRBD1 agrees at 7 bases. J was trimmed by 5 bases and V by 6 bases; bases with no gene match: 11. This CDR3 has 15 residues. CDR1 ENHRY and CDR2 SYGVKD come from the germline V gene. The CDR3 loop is CAISSTGVRGDTQYF. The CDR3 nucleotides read TGTGCCATCAGCTCCACAGGGGTCCGAGGAGATACGCAGTATTTT.

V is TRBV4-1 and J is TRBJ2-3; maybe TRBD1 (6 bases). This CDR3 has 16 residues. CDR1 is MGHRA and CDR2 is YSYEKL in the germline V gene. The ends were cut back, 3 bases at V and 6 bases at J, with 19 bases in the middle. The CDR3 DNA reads TGCGCCAGCAGCCACCGAGGGGGAGACCGTGGGGATACGCAGTATTTT. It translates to CASSHRGGDRGDTQYF.

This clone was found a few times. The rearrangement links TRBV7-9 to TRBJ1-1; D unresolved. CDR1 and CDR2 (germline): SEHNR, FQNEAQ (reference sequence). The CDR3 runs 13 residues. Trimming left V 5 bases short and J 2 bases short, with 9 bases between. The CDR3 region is CASSRSENTEAFF. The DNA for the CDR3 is TGTGCCAGCAGCCGAAGCGAAAACACTGAAGCTTTCTTT.

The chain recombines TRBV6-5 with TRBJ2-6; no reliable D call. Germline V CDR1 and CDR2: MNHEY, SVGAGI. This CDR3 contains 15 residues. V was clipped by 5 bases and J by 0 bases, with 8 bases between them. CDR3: CASSQTFSGANVLTF. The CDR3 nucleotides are TGTGCCAGCAGTCAGACCTTCTCTGGGGCCAACGTCCTGACTTTC.

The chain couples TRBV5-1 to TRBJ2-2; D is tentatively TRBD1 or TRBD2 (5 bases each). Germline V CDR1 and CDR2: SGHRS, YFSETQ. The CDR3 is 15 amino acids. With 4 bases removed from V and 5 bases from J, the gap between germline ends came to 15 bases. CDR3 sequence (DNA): TGCGCCAGCAGCCCGGTCTGGGGGAGTACCGGGGAGCTGTTTTTT. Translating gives CASSPVWGSTGELFF.